Sequencing of this T cell receptor (beta chain) was carried out in a study of shared clonotypes between healthy human individuals. Broader study findings: Sequencing depth was a factor that was expected to affect clonotype sharing among donors.

The authors split each subset's genomic DNA evenly across several immunoSEQ plates. Sequenced by immunoSEQ multiplex PCR; TCRdb stores in-frame clones only, minus some. The data show approximately 600,000 clones, approximately 95% seen once. Points on this clone: The antigen is not known.

The naive CD8 population came from CD45RO-negative cells selected for CCR7, without terminally differentiated effector memory CD45RA+ cells. The CDR3 has 13 residues. The germline gives CDR1 SGHDN, CDR2 FVKESK. Trimming took 11 bases from V and 8 from J, leaving 21 bases between them. This rearrangement joins TRBV14 to TRBJ1-1; D is possibly TRBD1 (6 bases). The clonotype was recovered from a woman aged 30 to 39 in good health. The sequenced sample was naive CD8+ T cells sorted from blood. CDR3 protein: CAVQTGPFLEAFF. CDR3 DNA sequence: TGTGCCGTACAGACAGGCCCTTTCCTCGAAGCTTTCTTT.